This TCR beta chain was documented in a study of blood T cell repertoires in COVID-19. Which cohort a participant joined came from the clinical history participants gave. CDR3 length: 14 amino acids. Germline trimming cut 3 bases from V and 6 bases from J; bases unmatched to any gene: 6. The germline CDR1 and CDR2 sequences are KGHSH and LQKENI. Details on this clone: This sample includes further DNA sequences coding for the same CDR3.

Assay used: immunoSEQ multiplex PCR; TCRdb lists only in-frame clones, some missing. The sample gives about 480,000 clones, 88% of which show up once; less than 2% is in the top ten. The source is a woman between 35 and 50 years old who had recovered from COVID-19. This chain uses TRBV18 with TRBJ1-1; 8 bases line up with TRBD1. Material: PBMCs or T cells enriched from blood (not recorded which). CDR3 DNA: TGTGCCAGCTCACCCCCCGGACAGGGATCTGAAGCTTTCTTT. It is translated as CASSPPGQGSEAFF.